One and the same sample provided the 19 T cell receptor beta chains below, sequenced in a study of technical replicates of blood from a handful of donors. Assay: immunoSEQ multiplex PCR; the TCRdb copy retains only in-frame clones and omits some. Among roughly 14,000 clones listed, just over 85% were seen once. Material for sequencing was PBMCs. Receptor source: a human donor in good health.

This chain uses TRBV9 with TRBJ2-5; 13 positions agree with TRBD2. Germline assignment: CDR1 SGDLS and CDR2 YYNGEE. The CDR3 covers 17 residues. The junction had 6 bases not matched to a gene; V was cut back by 2 bases and J by 2 bases. The CDR3 DNA is TGTGCCAGCAGCGTTGGACTAGCGGGAGCTGAACAAGAGACCCAGTACTTC. It yields the protein CASSVGLAGAEQETQYF.

The chain combines TRBV30 with TRBJ2-1; 8 nucleotides agree with TRBD2. J lost 7 bases, V lost 0 bases, and 5 bases had no gene match. Germline V gives CDR1 GTSNPN, CDR2 SVGIG (reference sequence). This CDR3 is 14 amino acids long. CDR3 region: CAWSVQRELNEQFF. The CDR3, as DNA: TGTGCCTGGAGTGTACAGCGGGAGCTTAATGAGCAGTTCTTC.

The CDR3 reads CASSRLAANYEQYF. The CDR3 bases are TGTGCCAGCAGCAGACTAGCGGCAAATTACGAGCAGTACTTC. The chain links TRBV6-5 to TRBJ2-7, with 9 bases fitting TRBD2. CDR1 and CDR2 (germline): MNHEY, SVGAGI. The J segment lost 4 bases and the V segment lost 6 bases, leaving 7 bases of the junction unmatched. The CDR3 is 14 amino acids.

The gene calls are TRBV5-4 and TRBJ2-5; the D gene is possibly TRBD1 (5 bases). Germline V gene sequence: CDR1 SGHNT, CDR2 YYREEE (reference sequence). This CDR3 is built from 15 residues. V gave up 2 bases and J gave up 1 base, with 12 bases separating them. The CDR3 DNA sequence: TGTGCCAGCAGCTTCAGGGTCGAGGCCCAAGAGACCCAGTACTTC. Protein product: CASSFRVEAQETQYF.

J is TRBJ1-2 and V is TRBV5-1, with a tentative D call TRBD1 (6 bases). CDR1 and CDR2 (germline): SGHRS, YFSETQ. This CDR3 is built from 14 residues. The ends were cut back, 1 base at V and 2 bases at J, with 9 bases in the middle. This CDR3 reads CASSLSQGNYGYTF. DNA for the CDR3: TGCGCCAGCAGCTTGTCCCAGGGGAACTATGGCTACACCTTC.

The chain is built from TRBV15 and TRBJ2-7, with 9 bases matching TRBD2. Germline V CDR1 and CDR2: LNHNV, YYDKDF (reference sequence). V was clipped by 1 base and J by 7 bases; unmatched bases: 8. The CDR3 extends over 15 amino acids. The CDR3 bases are TGTGCCACCAGCAGAGCTATAGCGGGAGTTGATGAGCAGTACTTC. It is translated as CATSRAIAGVDEQYF.

CDR3 amino acids: CASSEDYLPTDTQYF. The CDR3 DNA is TGTGCCAGCAGCGAGGACTACCTACCCACAGATACGCAGTATTTT. The chain is built from TRBV5-4 and TRBJ2-3, with D perhaps matching TRBD2 (6 bases). This CDR3 spans 15 amino acids. Trimming left V 4 bases short and J 2 bases short, with 14 bases between. Looked up from germline, CDR1 is SGHNT and CDR2 is YYREEE (reference sequence).

This chain joins TRBV11-2 and TRBJ1-2, with D perhaps TRBD1 (5 bases). This CDR3 has 14 residues. The V gene lost 5 bases and the J gene lost 8 bases, with 18 bases spanning the gap. Germline values: CDR1 SGHAT, CDR2 FQNNGV. CDR3 sequence (DNA): TGTGCCAGCAGCCCGCTTGACAGTTTTCTGGGCTACACCTTC. Its translation: CASSPLDSFLGYTF.

The chain links TRBV7-9 to TRBJ1-2, with 7 bases matching TRBD1. V lost 5 bases, J lost 6 bases, and 9 bases stayed unmatched. This CDR3 is 14 amino acids long. Germline V gives CDR1 SEHNR, CDR2 FQNEAQ (reference sequence). DNA of the CDR3: TGTGCCAGCAGCCCTACAGGGGATCGGGATGGCTACACCTTC. It translates to CASSPTGDRDGYTF.

The table lists this clone with a few counts. The J gene is TRBJ2-7, the V gene TRBV7-9; D not resolved. CDR3 size: 15 residues. Germline CDR1 is SEHNR and CDR2 is FQNEAQ (reference sequence). V lost 6 bases to trimming and J lost 3 bases, with 18 bases between them. The chain's CDR3 is CASSSPSESSYEQYF. CDR3 in DNA: TGTGCCAGCAGTTCGCCTAGTGAGAGTAGCTACGAGCAGTACTTC.

The chain employs TRBV7-9 and TRBJ2-7; D not resolved. This CDR3 comprises 13 residues. Trimming shortened V by 1 base and J by 3 bases, and 7 bases separated the two germline ends. Germline CDR1 reads SEHNR; CDR2 reads FQNEAQ (reference sequence). DNA for the CDR3: TGTGCCAGCAGCTTAGTGGCCAGCTACGAGCAGTACTTC. Its protein product is CASSLVASYEQYF.

The chain uses TRBV19 and TRBJ2-1; 10 bases align to TRBD2. Germline V gene lookup returns CDR1 LNHDA and CDR2 SQIVND (reference sequence). J lost 5 bases, V lost 8 bases, and 12 bases had no gene match. This CDR3 has 16 amino acids. CDR3 in amino acids: CASGTPSSGGHNEQFF. CDR3 bases: TGTGCCAGTGGGACCCCATCTAGCGGGGGCCACAATGAGCAGTTCTTC.

V gene TRBV5-4 combines with J gene TRBJ2-2; unclear D gene. This CDR3 region has 15 residues. The V end was cut by 0 bases, the J end by 7 bases, with 13 bases between. The V gene's germline CDR1 is SGHNT and CDR2 YYREEE (reference sequence). The DNA of the CDR3 is TGTGCCAGCAGCTTGGAGAGAGGAAGAGGCGGGGAGCTGTTTTTT. Translated, it gives CASSLERGRGGELFF. Together with reference TRBV5-4 and TRBJ2-2, the CDR3 gives the full variable domain: ETGVTQSPTHLIKTRGQQVTLRCSSQSGHNTVSWYQQALGQGPQFIFQYYREEENGRGNFPPRFSGLQFPNYSSELNVNALELDDSALYLCASSLERGRGGELFFGEGSRLTVL.

The rearrangement joins TRBV11-3 to TRBJ1-1, with unresolved D. This CDR3 has 13 residues. The germline V gene has CDR1 SGHNT and CDR2 YENEEA. The germline V and J ends were trimmed by 5 bases and 3 bases, with 10 bases remaining between them. The CDR3 sequence: CASSEEGDTEAFF. Written as DNA, the CDR3 is TGTGCCAGCAGCGAGGAGGGCGACACTGAAGCTTTCTTT.

In its sample, this clone was seen once. The rearrangement joins TRBV11-3 to TRBJ2-2; 7 bases are shared with TRBD1. The length of the CDR3 is 15 residues. CDR1 SGHNT and CDR2 YENEEA come from the germline V gene. With V trimmed by 1 base and J by 3 bases, 2 bases remained unmatched. This CDR3 is CASSLGQGDTGELFF. Written as DNA, the CDR3 is TGTGCCAGCAGCTTAGGGCAGGGGGACACCGGGGAGCTGTTTTTT.

The chain uses TRBV6-1 and TRBJ1-2, with TRBD1 identical over 7 bases. The CDR3 runs to 15 residues. V was clipped by 7 bases and J by 2 bases; unmatched bases: 10. CDR1 is MNHNS and CDR2 is SASEGT in the germline V gene. CDR3 bases: TGTGCCAGCATCGAGGGAGGACAGGTCAACTATGGCTACACCTTC. Translating gives CASIEGGQVNYGYTF.

The gene calls are TRBV10-3 and TRBJ2-1; TRBD2 matches 12 bases. Germline-derived CDR1 and CDR2 are ENHRY and SYGVKD. The V segment lost 2 bases and the J segment 4 bases; nucleotides outside the gene matches: 3. The CDR3 is made up of 16 amino acids. This chain's CDR3 is CAISEQGLAGYNEQFF. The CDR3, as DNA: TGTGCCATCAGTGAGCAGGGACTAGCGGGTTACAATGAGCAGTTCTTC.

J is TRBJ2-7 and V is TRBV11-2, with a possible D match to TRBD2 (5 bases). Germline CDR1 and CDR2: SGHAT and FQNNGV. The CDR3 consists of 14 residues. V was trimmed by 3 bases and J by 1 base, leaving 10 bases between them. The CDR3 loop reads CASSFLDFSYEQYF. The DNA for the CDR3 is TGTGCCAGCAGCTTCCTGGACTTTTCCTACGAGCAGTACTTC.

The chain employs TRBV7-3 and TRBJ1-3; 8 nucleotides agree with TRBD1. Germline-derived CDR1 and CDR2 are SGHTA and FQGTGA. Trimming took 5 bases from V and 2 from J; bases not matched to a gene: 17. This CDR3 comprises 19 residues. The CDR3 region has the DNA TGTGCCAGCAGCCCAAGGAGCGGGACAGGACCCCTCGCTGGAAACACCATATATTTT. It encodes CASSPRSGTGPLAGNTIYF.